These 23 T cell receptor beta chains came from one sample sequenced in a study of cytomegalovirus exposure and HLA in healthy donors. PCR amplification relied on 60 Vbeta primers (plus 13 Jbeta primers). Method: immunoSEQ multiplex PCR; TCRdb's copy keeps in-frame clones and lacks some. The table shows about 150,000 clones, with roughly three quarters occurring only once. What was sequenced was PBMCs. The receptors stem from a man aged 30 to 45 in good health and CMV-seronegative.

The chain joins TRBV5-5 to TRBJ2-1; 8 nucleotides match TRBD1. The trim removed 3 bases at V and 9 bases at J, leaving 8 bases unmatched. The length of the CDR3 is 14 residues. Per the germline V gene, CDR1 is SGHKS and CDR2 is YYEKEE (reference sequence). The CDR3 reads CASSSGQGITEQFF. CDR3 DNA: TGTGCCAGCAGCTCCGGACAGGGTATCACTGAGCAGTTCTTC.

The chain couples TRBV30 to TRBJ2-7; D might be TRBD2 (5 bases). Trimming cost V 0 bases and J 3 bases, with 12 bases left between them. Germline V gene sequence: CDR1 GTSNPN, CDR2 SVGIG (reference sequence). This CDR3 comprises 14 residues. The CDR3 region has the DNA TGTGCCTGGAGTGTACTAGGGAGAGACTACGAGCAGTACTTC. This gives the protein CAWSVLGRDYEQYF.

The V call is TRBV27, the J call TRBJ2-2; a weak D match, TRBD1 (5 bases). Germline CDR1 is MNHEY and CDR2 is SMNVEV (reference sequence). V lost 3 bases and J 13 bases, leaving 9 bases between the germline ends. This CDR3 region has 11 residues. DNA of the CDR3: TGTGCCAGCAGTTTGATGGGGCGGCTGTTTTTT. It encodes CASSLMGRLFF.

The chain links TRBV5-8 to TRBJ2-3; tentatively, D is TRBD1 (5 bases). This CDR3 region has 16 residues. From germline, CDR1 is SGHTS and CDR2 YDEGEE. The V gene lost 2 bases and the J gene lost 5 bases, with 18 bases spanning the gap. CDR3 residues: CASSLGARVGIDTQYF. Written as DNA, the CDR3 is TGTGCCAGCAGCTTAGGCGCCAGGGTAGGCATAGATACGCAGTATTTT.

This clone was recorded only once. The J gene is TRBJ2-3, the V gene TRBV7-3, with TRBD2 identical over 16 bases. Germline V lookup: CDR1 SGHTA, CDR2 FQGTGA. The CDR3 extends over 17 amino acids. V was clipped by 5 bases and J by 0 bases; unmatched bases: 2. The CDR3 DNA follows: TGTGCCAGCAGCACGGGACTAGCGGGAGGGAGCACAGATACGCAGTATTTT. It is translated as CASSTGLAGGSTDTQYF. The full variable domain, in which reference TRBV7-3 and TRBJ2-3 provide the parts outside the CDR3, is GAGVSQTPSNKVTEKGKYVELRCDPISGHTALYWYRQSLGQGPEFLIYFQGTGAADDSGLPNDRFFAVRPEGSVSTLKIQRTERGDSAVYLCASSTGLAGGSTDTQYFGPGTRLTVL.

This clone was picked up one time. The rearrangement links TRBV27 to TRBJ1-4; D is uncertain. The V and J ends lost 5 bases and 8 bases respectively, with 18 bases between them. The CDR3 totals 15 residues. Germline V gene sequence: CDR1 MNHEY, CDR2 SMNVEV (reference sequence). Here the CDR3 DNA reads TGTGCCAGCAGTGAGAACGCCCGGGAGGGAGAAAAACTGTTTTTT. Translation gives CASSENAREGEKLFF.

The J gene is TRBJ2-3, the V gene TRBV27; the match to TRBD2 covers 9 bases. V gave up 6 bases and J gave up 4 bases; unmatched junction bases: 5. CDR3 length: 14 amino acids. CDR1 is MNHEY, CDR2 SMNVEV, per germline (reference sequence). DNA of the CDR3: TGTGCCAGCAGCCGCGAGCGGGAGGCAGATACGCAGTATTTT. Encoded protein: CASSREREADTQYF.

The chain combines TRBV12-5 with TRBJ2-3, with D perhaps TRBD2 (7 bases). This CDR3 comprises 16 residues. Germline-derived CDR1 and CDR2 are LGHNT and FRNRAP. The V end was cut by 5 bases, the J end by 4 bases, with 19 bases between. CDR3 bases: TGTGCTAGTGGTATCTGGGGGGGCGTAACTCCAGATACGCAGTATTTT. Protein product: CASGIWGGVTPDTQYF.

The rearrangement joins TRBV9 to TRBJ2-2; 8 bases fit TRBD2. Trimming took 6 bases from V and 3 from J; bases not matched to a gene: 10. This CDR3 is 16 amino acids long. Germline values: CDR1 SGDLS, CDR2 YYNGEE. DNA of the CDR3: TGTGCCAGCACACCCAGCGGGAGTTTCGACACCGGGGAGCTGTTTTTT. This translates into CASTPSGSFDTGELFF.

This sequence joins TRBV5-5 and TRBJ2-2, with no clear D. This CDR3 comprises 16 residues. Trimming removed 0 bases at V and 2 bases at J, with 11 bases between. Looked up from germline, CDR1 is SGHKS and CDR2 is YYEKEE (reference sequence). For the CDR3, the DNA is TGTGCCAGCAGCTTGGAACGAGGTTCAAACACCGGGGAGCTGTTTTTT. This translates into CASSLERGSNTGELFF. Based on the CDR3 plus reference TRBV5-5 and TRBJ2-2, the full variable domain is DAGVTQSPTHLIKTRGQQVTLRCSPISGHKSVSWYQQVLGQGPQFIFQYYEKEERGRGNFPDRFSARQFPNYSSELNVNALLLGDSALYLCASSLERGSNTGELFFGEGSRLTVL.

This sequence joins TRBV19 and TRBJ1-5; D possibly corresponds to TRBD1 (6 bases). Trimming took 5 bases from V and 7 from J, leaving 12 bases between them. Germline CDR1 and CDR2: LNHDA and SQIVND (reference sequence). This CDR3 is 13 amino acids long. Written as DNA, the CDR3 is TGTGCCAGTAGTCCACAGGGTAGGCAGCCCCAGCATTTT. This translates into CASSPQGRQPQHF. The full variable domain, its missing parts supplied by reference TRBV19 and TRBJ1-5, is DGGITQSPKYLFRKEGQNVTLSCEQNLNHDAMYWYRQDPGQGLRLIYYSQIVNDFQKGDIAEGYSVSREKKESFPLTVTSAQKNPTAFYLCASSPQGRQPQHFGDGTRLSIL.

This chain joins TRBV7-9 and TRBJ2-3; D possibly corresponds to TRBD2 (5 bases). In germline, CDR1 is SEHNR, CDR2 FQNEAQ (reference sequence). The V gene lost 11 bases and the J gene lost 5 bases, with 17 bases spanning the gap. The CDR3 covers 13 residues. The CDR3 nucleotides read TGTGCCGGATCCACGTGGGGAGAAGATACGCAGTATTTT. Protein sequence: CAGSTWGEDTQYF.

This rearrangement joins TRBV27 to TRBJ2-2; 7 nucleotides match TRBD2. J gave up 4 bases and V 1 base, and 6 bases lay outside the gene matches. Germline CDR1 MNHEY, CDR2 SMNVEV (reference sequence). CDR3 length: 16 amino acids. The CDR3 protein is CASSLWAGVGTGELFF. The CDR3 nucleotides read TGTGCCAGCAGTTTATGGGCGGGAGTGGGCACCGGGGAGCTGTTTTTT.

This clone has more than one count but fewer than ten. V gene TRBV5-1 combines with J gene TRBJ2-7, with 7 nucleotides matching TRBD2. This CDR3 contains 15 residues. Germline V gene lookup returns CDR1 SGHRS and CDR2 YFSETQ. V lost 2 bases and J lost 5; bases outside the gene matches: 10. The CDR3 sequence: CASSFTGGRNDEQYF. The CDR3 bases are TGCGCCAGCAGCTTTACGGGAGGTCGAAATGACGAGCAGTACTTC.

The chain's CDR3 is CASSFAGGNEQFF. As DNA, the CDR3 is TGTGCCAGCAGCTTCGCCGGCGGCAATGAGCAGTTCTTC. The chain carries TRBV7-2 and TRBJ2-1; D remains unclear. The length of the CDR3 is 13 residues. Germline CDR1 reads SGHTA; CDR2 reads FQGNSA. V lost 3 bases to trimming and J lost 6 bases, with 9 bases between them.

The V call is TRBV10-3, the J call TRBJ2-7; 7 bases align to TRBD1. CDR3 length: 14 amino acids. The germline gives CDR1 ENHRY, CDR2 SYGVKD. J lost 4 bases, V lost 4 bases, and 7 bases had no gene match. CDR3 in amino acids: CAISAAGGDYEQYF. The CDR3 region has the DNA TGTGCCATCAGTGCAGCAGGGGGTGATTACGAGCAGTACTTC.

The chain joins TRBV4-1 to TRBJ2-7, with D possibly being TRBD2 (6 bases). Trimming stripped 5 bases from V and 6 bases from J, with 11 bases between. This CDR3 is 12 amino acids long. The germline CDR1 and CDR2 sequences are MGHRA and YSYEKL. CDR3 in DNA: TGCGCCAGCAGCTTCGGGGGATCCGAGCAGTACTTC. Amino acids: CASSFGGSEQYF.

This chain joins TRBV27 and TRBJ2-3; maybe TRBD1 (6 bases). Looked up from germline, CDR1 is MNHEY and CDR2 is SMNVEV (reference sequence). V dropped 6 bases and J dropped 0 bases, with 19 bases sitting between them. The CDR3 is 17 amino acids. This CDR3 is CASSSQGHLRSTDTQYF. CDR3 DNA sequence: TGTGCCAGCAGCTCCCAGGGACACCTACGAAGCACAGATACGCAGTATTTT.

The chain has TRBV19 and TRBJ2-2; TRBD1 aligns across 7 bases. CDR1 LNHDA and CDR2 SQIVND come from the germline V gene (reference sequence). V trimming: 7 bases; J trimming: 3 bases; junction bases outside the gene matches: 8. This CDR3 comprises 15 residues. The CDR3 loop is CASMRRDSYTGELFF. The CDR3 DNA reads as TGTGCCAGTATGCGACGGGACAGCTACACCGGGGAGCTGTTTTTT.

The chain has TRBV11-2 and TRBJ2-6, with a tentative D call TRBD1 (5 bases). The V gene's germline CDR1 is SGHAT and CDR2 FQNNGV. Trimming left V 3 bases short and J 3 bases short, with 6 bases between. This CDR3 spans 14 amino acids. The DNA for the CDR3 is TGTGCCAGCAGCTTCAGGGATGGGGCCAACGTCCTGACTTTC. Its protein product is CASSFRDGANVLTF.

This clone was observed a few times. This chain links TRBV28 with TRBJ2-3, with D possibly TRBD1 on 6 matching bases. The CDR3 runs 17 residues. V shed 4 bases and J shed 2 bases, with 19 bases lying between them. Germline-derived CDR1 and CDR2 are MDHEN and SYDVKM. The DNA for the CDR3 is TGTGCCAGCAGTTCCCCGGGGCGAGCAGGGGCCACAGATACGCAGTATTTT. As protein: CASSSPGRAGATDTQYF.

On this clone itself: The junction does not match germline at one end; this may be a read error. The V call is TRBV7-9, the J call TRBJ2-1; D remains ambiguous. There are 12 residues in the CDR3. Per the germline V gene, CDR1 is SEHNR and CDR2 is FQNEAQ (reference sequence). The CDR3 here is CASSSGSNGQFF. The CDR3 DNA follows: TGTGCCAGCAGCTCAGGCTCCAATGGGCAGTTCTTC.

The chain carries TRBV5-5 and TRBJ2-3; D call uncertain. Trimming removed 2 bases from V and 0 bases from J, with 13 bases in between. The CDR3 is 16 amino acids. Germline CDR1 reads SGHKS; CDR2 reads YYEKEE (reference sequence). The CDR3 here is CASSFPTLMSTDTQYF. In DNA, the CDR3 is TGTGCCAGCAGCTTCCCTACCCTAATGAGCACAGATACGCAGTATTTT.